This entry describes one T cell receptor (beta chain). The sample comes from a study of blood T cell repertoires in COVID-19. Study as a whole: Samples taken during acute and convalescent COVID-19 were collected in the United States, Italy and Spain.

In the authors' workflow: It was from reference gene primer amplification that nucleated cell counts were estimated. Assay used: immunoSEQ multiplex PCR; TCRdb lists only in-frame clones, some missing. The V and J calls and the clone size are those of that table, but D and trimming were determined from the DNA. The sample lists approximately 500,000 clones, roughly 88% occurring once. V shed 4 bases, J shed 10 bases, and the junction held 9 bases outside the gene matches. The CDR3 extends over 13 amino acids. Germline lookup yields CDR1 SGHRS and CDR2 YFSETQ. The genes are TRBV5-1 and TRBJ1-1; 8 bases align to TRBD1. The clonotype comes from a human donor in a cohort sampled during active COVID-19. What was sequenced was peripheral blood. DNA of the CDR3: TGCGCCAGCAGCCTGAGGACAGGGAGTGCAGCTTTCTTT. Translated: CASSLRTGSAAFF.